This TCR beta chain was retrieved from a study of beta chain features in type 1 diabetes. Study-wide points: VDJ junctions from patients with type 1 diabetes contained fewer insertions and more deletions. All four CD4+ subsets of Type 1 diabetes patients contained TCRB CDR3s that were moderately but significantly shorter. An over-representation of cells with high TCR expression could result from cDNA sequencing.

The study reverse transcribed the entire isolated RNA, so it sequenced expressed TCRB transcripts. Clones were sequenced by immunoSEQ multiplex PCR, and TCRdb holds only the in-frame ones, with some missing. This sample has 110,000 to 150,000 clones; roughly a tenth occur once, and the top ten carry approximately 0.68%. This clone was observed a few times. Its antigen remains unidentified. Per the germline V gene, CDR1 is SGHTA and CDR2 is FQGNSA. There are 15 residues in the CDR3. The trim removed 0 bases at V and 4 bases at J, leaving 3 bases unmatched. The chain has TRBV7-2 and TRBJ2-1; 7 nucleotides align to TRBD1. This sequence was found in a man younger than 30 in good health. The sequenced sample consisted of central memory CD4+ T cells from blood. CDR3 in DNA: TGTGCCAGCAGCTTAGCCCGGGACAGATACAATGAGCAGTTCTTC. This gives the protein CASSLARDRYNEQFF. The full variable domain, completed using reference TRBV7-2 and TRBJ2-1, is GAGVSQSPSNKVTEKGKDVELRCDPISGHTALYWYRQSLGQGLEFLIYFQGNSAPDKSGLPSDRFSAERTGGSVSTLTIQRTQQEDSAVYLCASSLARDRYNEQFFGPGTRLTVL.